These 13 T cell receptor beta chains share one sample of origin, sequenced in a study of shared clonotypes between healthy human individuals. Some clones are missing from TCRdb's copy, which holds only in-frame ones; the method was immunoSEQ multiplex PCR. The table shows 2,500,000 or so clones, with approximately 94% occurring only once. The sample comprised naive CD4+ T cells from PBMCs. Documented subset: CD45RA+ positively selected. These receptors all come from a young man in good health. Some clones in this sample may be carry-over from other donors' samples.

This clone was seen a handful of times. The V and J genes are TRBV28 and TRBJ1-2; D gene uncertain. V lost 6 bases, J lost 5 bases, and 7 bases lay in between. The V gene's germline CDR1 is MDHEN and CDR2 SYDVKM. The CDR3 is 11 amino acids. The chain's CDR3 is CASRSQYGYTF. In DNA, the CDR3 is TGTGCCAGCAGAAGCCAGTATGGCTACACCTTC.

The V and J genes are TRBV9 and TRBJ2-7; no definite D call. In germline, CDR1 is SGDLS, CDR2 YYNGEE. Trimming took 0 bases from V and 7 from J, leaving 17 bases between them. The CDR3 has 15 residues. The CDR3 loop is CASSVGRSQPWEQYF. CDR3 DNA: TGTGCCAGCAGCGTAGGAAGGAGCCAGCCCTGGGAGCAGTACTTC.

The V gene is TRBV7-2, the J gene TRBJ2-2, with a weak D call TRBD2 (5 bases). V was pared by 11 bases and J by 4 bases, with 17 bases between. The CDR3 has 14 amino acids. The V gene's germline CDR1 is SGHTA and CDR2 FQGNSA. The CDR3 coding sequence is TGTGCCCTCCGGGATCCCCTCCCCACCGGGGAGCTGTTTTTT. Its translation: CALRDPLPTGELFF.

V usage is TRBV5-8 and J usage is TRBJ2-3, with 9 nucleotides matching TRBD1. V gave up 4 bases and J gave up 2 bases; unmatched junction bases: 5. The CDR3 has 15 residues. Germline CDR1 SGHTS, CDR2 YDEGEE. The CDR3 loop is CASSRTGATTDTQYF. CDR3 coding DNA: TGTGCCAGCAGCCGGACAGGGGCCACCACAGATACGCAGTATTTT.

The genes are TRBV7-2 and TRBJ2-1, with a weak D call TRBD1 (6 bases). This CDR3 is 13 amino acids long. Deletions cut 5 bases from V and 10 bases from J, with 15 bases between. The germline V gene encodes CDR1 SGHTA and CDR2 FQGNSA. CDR3 nucleotides: TGTGCCAGCAGCCCAGACAGGTCGAACGAGCAGTTCTTC. Its translation: CASSPDRSNEQFF.

This sequence joins TRBV27 and TRBJ2-1, with 10 nucleotides matching TRBD2. The germline gives CDR1 MNHEY, CDR2 SMNVEV (reference sequence). This CDR3 region has 16 residues. V was clipped by 3 bases and J by 12 bases; unmatched bases: 14. CDR3 DNA: TGTGCCAGCAGTTTGGTGCCTAGCGGGAGTCCCCTAGGGCAGTTCTTC. This gives the protein CASSLVPSGSPLGQFF.

The rearrangement uses TRBV15 and TRBJ2-7, with 7 bases lining up with TRBD1. Germline V gene sequence: CDR1 LNHNV, CDR2 YYDKDF (reference sequence). Trimming cost V 4 bases and J 2 bases; bases outside gene matches: 8. The CDR3 totals 15 residues. CDR3 in DNA: TGTGCCACCAGCAATACAGGGGCAGTCGCCTACGAGCAGTACTTC. Protein sequence: CATSNTGAVAYEQYF.

V usage is TRBV30 and J usage is TRBJ2-5; 8 nucleotides match TRBD2. With the DNA end fitting TRBJ2-7 better, the J assignment may be wrong. The V gene's germline CDR1 is GTSNPN and CDR2 SVGIG (reference sequence). The CDR3 sequence is 15 residues long. The CDR3 coding sequence is TGTGCCTGGAGCGGGTTCGGAGCGGGAGAATACGAGCAGTACTTC. Encoded protein: CAWSGFGAGEYEQYF.

V usage is TRBV2 and J usage is TRBJ1-4, with a tentative D call TRBD1 (6 bases). V lost 4 bases to trimming and J lost 8 bases, with 14 bases between them. This CDR3 comprises 14 residues. Germline CDR1 reads SNHLY; CDR2 reads FYNNEI. CDR3 residues: CASSGAGAVEKLFF. The CDR3 nucleotides read TGTGCCAGCAGTGGGGCAGGGGCAGTGGAAAAACTGTTTTTT.

The genes are TRBV28 and TRBJ1-4; possibly TRBD1 for D (5 bases). Germline V CDR1 and CDR2: MDHEN, SYDVKM. The CDR3 totals 12 residues. V lost 5 bases and J lost 10, with 11 bases in between. CDR3 DNA: TGTGCCAGCAGTCCAAGGGGAGGAAAACTGTTTTTT. This sequence encodes CASSPRGGKLFF.

The genes are TRBV11-2 and TRBJ2-7; D is undetermined. V was clipped by 3 bases and J by 6 bases, with 15 bases between them. Germline V gene lookup returns CDR1 SGHAT and CDR2 FQNNGV. This CDR3 region has 14 residues. CDR3 protein: CASSFSTDRGEQYF. In DNA form, the CDR3 reads TGTGCCAGCAGCTTTTCAACCGACCGTGGCGAGCAGTACTTC.

The J gene is TRBJ2-3, the V gene TRBV6-4, with D possibly TRBD2 on 5 matching bases. The V end was cut by 3 bases, the J end by 5 bases, with 12 bases between. The CDR3 consists of 14 residues. Looked up from germline, CDR1 is MRHNA and CDR2 is SNTAGT. The CDR3 DNA reads TGTGCCAGCAGTGAGACACCCGGGGAAGATACGCAGTATTTT. Translated, it gives CASSETPGEDTQYF.

The rearrangement uses TRBV15 and TRBJ1-1, with D possibly matching TRBD1 (5 bases). Germline lookup yields CDR1 LNHNV and CDR2 YYDKDF (reference sequence). Trimming removed 5 bases from V and 4 bases from J, with 17 bases in between. This CDR3 spans 15 amino acids. CDR3 region: CATSGQAGYVTEAFF. For the CDR3, the DNA is TGTGCCACCAGCGGTCAAGCAGGGTACGTCACTGAAGCTTTCTTT.